The table lists the clone carrying this T cell receptor beta chain with many counts. Its antigen is not known. Through Arm-PCR of CDR3 regions and iRepertoire HTBI primers, TCR beta libraries were built. TCRdb itself ran the multiplex PCR reads through MiXCR, one entry per CDR3 protein. The sample consists of approximately 540,000 distinct CDR3 sequences, around 12% of them appearing once. The data belong to a study of regulatory T cells in long-lasting Graves disease. Study context: Less than 3 months of antithyroid drugs had been taken by newly diagnosed Graves' patients.

Overall study results and limits: Repertoires from persistent disease leaned toward TRBV28, TRBJ1-2 and TRBJ2-5. The persistent group shared 2,741 public clonotypes, more than the roughly 970 shared by new patients. A limited number of samples was an acknowledged limitation.

CDR1 is LNHDA, CDR2 SQIVND, per germline (reference sequence). The CDR3 loop spans 19 amino acids. Trimming left V 5 bases short and J 5 bases short, with 28 bases between. The time point here: newly diagnosed GD, antithyroid drugs for less than 3 months. RNA isolated from PBMCs was used to make the TCR library. These data were likewise used in another study, on T cells in Graves' hyperthyroidism and ophthalmopathy.

The genes are TRBV19 and TRBJ2-1; a possible D gene is TRBD2 (6 bases). The sequenced sample was peripheral blood mononuclear cells (PBMCs), obtained at new diagnosis, from a patient treated with antithyroid drugs. The receptor was isolated from a woman aged 25 to 45 with Graves disease. CDR3 nucleotides: TGTGCCAGTAGTCAATCCCGGGCTAGCGTATCTAAGGTCCACAATGAGCAGTTCTTC. It encodes CASSQSRASVSKVHNEQFF.